This TCR beta chain was found in a study of blood T cell repertoires in COVID-19. On the study more broadly: The United States, Italy and Spain supplied acute and convalescent COVID-19 samples. PBMCs, B-cell-depleted T cells, or T cells provided the cDNA or gDNA that made up the material.

As processed by the authors: How many nucleated cells were present was estimated from reference gene primer amplification. The repertoire was sequenced with immunoSEQ multiplex PCR; TCRdb's copy has only in-frame clones and lacks some. Clone size and V and J calls were adopted from that table, with D and trimming inferred from the DNA. The sample has roughly 63,000 clones, around 79% seen once. As regards this clone: Germline is not matched at one junction end, which may reflect a read error.

CDR1 and CDR2 from the germline V gene are MNHNS and SASEGT. This CDR3 contains 13 residues. Sequencing was done on a sample of peripheral blood. The rearrangement uses TRBV6-1 and TRBJ1-1; D not certain. The sequence was collected from a human donor in a cohort sampled during active COVID-19. The CDR3 spells CASREGGYTEAFF. The CDR3 DNA is TGTGCCAGCAGAGAAGGCGGCTACACTGAAGCTTTCTTT.